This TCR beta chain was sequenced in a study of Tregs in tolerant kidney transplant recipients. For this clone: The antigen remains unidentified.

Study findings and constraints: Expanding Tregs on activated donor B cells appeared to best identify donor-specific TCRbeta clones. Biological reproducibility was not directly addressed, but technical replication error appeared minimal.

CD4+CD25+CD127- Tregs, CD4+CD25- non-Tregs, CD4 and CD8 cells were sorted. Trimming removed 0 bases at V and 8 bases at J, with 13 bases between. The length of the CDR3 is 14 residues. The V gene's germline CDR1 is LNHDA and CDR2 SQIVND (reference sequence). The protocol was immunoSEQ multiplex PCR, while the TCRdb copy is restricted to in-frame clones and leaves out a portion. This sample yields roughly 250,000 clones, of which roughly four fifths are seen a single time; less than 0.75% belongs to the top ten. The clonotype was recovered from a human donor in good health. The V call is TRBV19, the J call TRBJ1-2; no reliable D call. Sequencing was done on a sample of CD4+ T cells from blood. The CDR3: CASSIDGGQRGYTF. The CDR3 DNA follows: TGTGCCAGTAGTATAGATGGAGGGCAGCGGGGCTACACCTTC.